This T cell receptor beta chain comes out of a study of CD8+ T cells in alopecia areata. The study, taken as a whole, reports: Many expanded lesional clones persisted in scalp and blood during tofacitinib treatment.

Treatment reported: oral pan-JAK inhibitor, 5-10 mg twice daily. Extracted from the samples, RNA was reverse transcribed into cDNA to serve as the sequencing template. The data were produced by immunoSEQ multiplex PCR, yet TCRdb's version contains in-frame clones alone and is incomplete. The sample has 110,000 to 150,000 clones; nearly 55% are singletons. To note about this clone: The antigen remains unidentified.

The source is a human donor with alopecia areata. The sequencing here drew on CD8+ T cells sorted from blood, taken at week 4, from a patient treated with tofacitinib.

This CDR3 is CAWSVRWTLVGYDSPLHF. CDR3 in DNA: TGTGCCTGGAGTGTAAGGTGGACGTTAGTAGGGTATGATTCACCCCTCCACTTT. This chain links TRBV30 with TRBJ1-6; D remains ambiguous. The V gene lost 0 bases and the J gene lost 8 bases, with 23 bases spanning the gap. The CDR3 contains 18 residues. Germline assignment: CDR1 GTSNPN and CDR2 SVGIG (reference sequence). The variable domain in full, with the rest retrieved from reference TRBV30 and TRBJ1-6, is SQTIHQWPATLVQPVGSPLSLECTVEGTSNPNLYWYRQAAGRGLQLLFYSVGIGQISSEVPQNLSASRPQDRQFILSSKKLLLSDSGFYLCAWSVRWTLVGYDSPLHFGNGTRLTVT.